What follows is one T cell receptor beta chain and its context. Its antigen is not known. This CDR3 contains 14 residues. V dropped 5 bases and J dropped 7; count of bases not matched to a gene: 8. Germline CDR1 and CDR2: SEHNR and FQNEAQ (reference sequence). Profiling relied on immunoSEQ multiplex PCR, and the TCRdb table lists in-frame clones only, not all of them. Altogether approximately 25,000 clones are present, almost 70% being singletons, with the ten largest covering approximately 3%. This entry belongs to a study of T cell clones after liver transplantation. Looking at the study overall: Immunosuppression withdrawal was tried within 2 years after liver transplantation in this trial. TCRbeta sequencing after a pre-transplant mixed lymphocyte reaction identified graft-donor-reactive clones, later tracked in post-transplant blood. Until 12-24 months post-transplant, subjects got standard immunosuppression and no induction.

The study, taken as a whole, reports: Donor-reactive sequences fell more than third party-reactive ones, suggesting partial deletion.

The source of this sequence is a human donor who received a liver transplant. The rearrangement uses TRBV7-9 and TRBJ2-1, with 7 bases identical to TRBD2. Sequenced material: CD4+ T cells from blood, taken before liver transplant. In DNA, the CDR3 is TGTGCCAGCAGCGTATCCGGGACTACTAATGAGCAGTTCTTC. Protein: CASSVSGTTNEQFF.